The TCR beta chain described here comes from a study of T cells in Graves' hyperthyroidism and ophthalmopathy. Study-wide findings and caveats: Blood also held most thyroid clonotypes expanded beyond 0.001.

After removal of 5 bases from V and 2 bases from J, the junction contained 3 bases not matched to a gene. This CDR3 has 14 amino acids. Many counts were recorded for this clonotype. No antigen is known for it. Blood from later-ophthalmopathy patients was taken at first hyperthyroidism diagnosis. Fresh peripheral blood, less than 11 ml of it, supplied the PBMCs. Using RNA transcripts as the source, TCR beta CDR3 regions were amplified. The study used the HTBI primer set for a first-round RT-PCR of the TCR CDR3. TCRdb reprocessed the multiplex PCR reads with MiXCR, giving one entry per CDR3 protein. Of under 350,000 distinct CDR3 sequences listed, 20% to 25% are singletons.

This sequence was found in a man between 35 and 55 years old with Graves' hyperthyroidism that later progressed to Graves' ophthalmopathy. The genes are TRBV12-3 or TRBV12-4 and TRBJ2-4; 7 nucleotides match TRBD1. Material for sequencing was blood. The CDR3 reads CASSPQGPKNIQYF. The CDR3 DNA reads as TGTGCCAGCAGTCCACAGGGGCCCAAAAACATTCAGTACTTC.